This T cell receptor beta chain was obtained from a study of blood T cell repertoires in COVID-19. Study context: There were acute and convalescent COVID-19 samples, and they came from the United States, Italy and Spain. The analysed material was cDNA or gDNA that came from T cells, B-cell-depleted T cells, or PBMCs.

How the authors handled the data: Researchers report that nucleated cell counts were estimated from reference gene primer amplification. Clones were read by immunoSEQ multiplex PCR, and TCRdb kept only the in-frame ones, dropping some. V, J and clone size were drawn from that table, and D and trimming were deduced from the DNA. The sample records about 300,000 clones, 83% being singletons. Germline assignment: CDR1 SGHTA and CDR2 FQGNSA. The CDR3 spans 15 residues. Germline trimming cut 3 bases from V and 3 bases from J; bases unmatched to any gene: 5. This sequence joins TRBV7-2 and TRBJ2-3, with TRBD1 matching over 8 bases. This sequence was found in a woman between 50 and 59 years old who had recovered from COVID-19. The material sequenced was peripheral blood. CDR3 bases: TGTGCCAGCAGCTTTGTTGGACAGGGTACAGATACGCAGTATTTT. This gives the protein CASSFVGQGTDTQYF. Supplemented by reference TRBV7-2 and TRBJ2-3, the full variable domain reads GAGVSQSPSNKVTEKGKDVELRCDPISGHTALYWYRQSLGQGLEFLIYFQGNSAPDKSGLPSDRFSAERTGGSVSTLTIQRTQQEDSAVYLCASSFVGQGTDTQYFGPGTRLTVL.